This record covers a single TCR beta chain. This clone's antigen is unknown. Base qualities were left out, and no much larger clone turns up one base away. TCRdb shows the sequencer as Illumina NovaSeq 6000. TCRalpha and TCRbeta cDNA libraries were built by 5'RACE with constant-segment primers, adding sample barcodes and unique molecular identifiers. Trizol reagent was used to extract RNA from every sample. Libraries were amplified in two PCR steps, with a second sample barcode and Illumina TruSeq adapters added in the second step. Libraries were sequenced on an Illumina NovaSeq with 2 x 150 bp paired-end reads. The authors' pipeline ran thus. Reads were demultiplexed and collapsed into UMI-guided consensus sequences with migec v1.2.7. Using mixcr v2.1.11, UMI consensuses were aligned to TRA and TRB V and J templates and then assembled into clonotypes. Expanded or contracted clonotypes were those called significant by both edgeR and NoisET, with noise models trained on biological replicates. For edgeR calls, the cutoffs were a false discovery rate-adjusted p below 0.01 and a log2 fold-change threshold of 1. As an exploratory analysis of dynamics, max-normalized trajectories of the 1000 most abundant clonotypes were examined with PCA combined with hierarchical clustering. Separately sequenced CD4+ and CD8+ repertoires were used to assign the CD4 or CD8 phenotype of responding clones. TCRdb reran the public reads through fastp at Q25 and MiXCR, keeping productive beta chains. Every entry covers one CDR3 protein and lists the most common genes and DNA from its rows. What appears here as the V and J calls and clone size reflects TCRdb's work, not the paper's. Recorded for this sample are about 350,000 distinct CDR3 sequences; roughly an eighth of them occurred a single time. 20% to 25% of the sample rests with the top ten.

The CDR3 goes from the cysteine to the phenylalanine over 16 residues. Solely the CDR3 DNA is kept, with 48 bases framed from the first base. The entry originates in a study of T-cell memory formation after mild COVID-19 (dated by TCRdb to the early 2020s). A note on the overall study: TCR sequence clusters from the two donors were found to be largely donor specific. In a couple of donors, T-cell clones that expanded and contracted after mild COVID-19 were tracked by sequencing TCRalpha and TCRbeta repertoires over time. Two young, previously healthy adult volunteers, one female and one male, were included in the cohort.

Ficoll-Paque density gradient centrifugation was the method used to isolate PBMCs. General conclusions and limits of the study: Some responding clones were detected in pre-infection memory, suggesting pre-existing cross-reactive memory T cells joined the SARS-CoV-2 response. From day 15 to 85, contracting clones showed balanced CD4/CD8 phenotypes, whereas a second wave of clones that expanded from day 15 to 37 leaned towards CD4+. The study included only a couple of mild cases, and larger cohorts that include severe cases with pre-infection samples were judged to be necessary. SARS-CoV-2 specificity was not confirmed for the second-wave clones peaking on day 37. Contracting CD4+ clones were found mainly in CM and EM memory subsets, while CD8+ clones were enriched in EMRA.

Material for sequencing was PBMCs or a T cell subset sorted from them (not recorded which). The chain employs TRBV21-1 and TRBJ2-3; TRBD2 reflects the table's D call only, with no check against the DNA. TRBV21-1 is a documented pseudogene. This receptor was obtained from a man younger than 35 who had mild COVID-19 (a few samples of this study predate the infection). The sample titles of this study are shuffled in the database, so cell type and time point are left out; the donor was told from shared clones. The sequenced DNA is TGTGCCAGCAGCAAAGGAAGCGGGGGGGCCACAGATACGCAGTATTTT. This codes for CASSKGSGGATDTQYF.